Listed here are 9 T cell receptor beta chains from one sample, sequenced in a study of blood T cell repertoires in COVID-19. Repertoires were generated with immunoSEQ multiplex PCR, while TCRdb's copy carries only in-frame clones and drops some. The table lists some 400,000 clones, approximately 90% of them singletons. The source material was PBMCs or T cells enriched from blood (not recorded which). Every receptor here comes from a man younger than 45 who had recovered from COVID-19.

V and J are TRBV29-1 and TRBJ2-5, with D unresolved. Trimming removed 0 bases from V and 0 bases from J, with 11 bases in between. The CDR3 consists of 15 residues. Germline V gene lookup returns CDR1 SQVTM and CDR2 ANQGSEA. Written as DNA, the CDR3 is TGCAGCGTTGAAGATCACGACAAGTACCAAGAGACCCAGTACTTC. Translated, it gives CSVEDHDKYQETQYF.

This clone was found a few times. The chain joins TRBV7-9 to TRBJ1-6, with 9 nucleotides matching TRBD1. Germline trimming cut 5 bases from V and 10 bases from J; bases unmatched to any gene: 12. Germline assignment: CDR1 SEHNR and CDR2 FQNEAQ (reference sequence). The CDR3 covers 16 residues. The CDR3 spells CASSPGTGPTRSPLHF. In DNA, the CDR3 is TGTGCCAGCAGCCCAGGGACAGGGCCTACGAGATCACCCCTCCACTTT.

V and J are TRBV5-1 and TRBJ2-1, with D tentatively TRBD1 (6 bases). In germline, CDR1 is SGHRS, CDR2 YFSETQ. Trimming shortened V by 7 bases and J by 0 bases, and 14 bases separated the two germline ends. The CDR3 loop spans 15 amino acids. The CDR3 DNA sequence: TGCGCCAGCGGACAAGCGGACAGCTCCTACAATGAGCAGTTCTTC. Its protein product is CASGQADSSYNEQFF.

The chain links TRBV27 to TRBJ2-3, with D hard to call. The germline V gene encodes CDR1 MNHEY and CDR2 SMNVEV (reference sequence). Trimming stripped 3 bases from V and 3 bases from J, with 16 bases between. CDR3 length equals 16 residues. The CDR3 reads CASSFTMTRRTDTQYF. The CDR3 nucleotides read TGTGCCAGCAGTTTCACCATGACTCGGCGAACAGATACGCAGTATTTT.

The rearrangement joins TRBV28 to TRBJ2-2, with D maybe TRBD2 (6 bases). In germline, CDR1 is MDHEN, CDR2 SYDVKM. The CDR3 consists of 17 residues. V lost 8 bases and J lost 13, with 32 bases in between. CDR3 amino acids: CASFAGTIAPGVGSLFF. The CDR3 coding sequence is TGTGCCAGCTTCGCTGGGACCATCGCGCCGGGGGTGGGGTCGCTGTTTTTT.

This clone was counted once. V usage is TRBV6-5 and J usage is TRBJ1-2; D might be TRBD1 (5 bases). The CDR3 totals 14 residues. The V end was cut by 2 bases, the J end by 4 bases, with 11 bases between. Germline values: CDR1 MNHEY, CDR2 SVGAGI. The CDR3: CASSYTREGYGYTF. CDR3 bases: TGTGCCAGCAGTTACACCAGGGAGGGCTATGGCTACACCTTC.

The chain joins TRBV4-1 to TRBJ2-7, with D possibly matching TRBD1 (8 bases). The CDR3 totals 16 residues. V lost 7 bases and J lost 0, with 19 bases in between. The germline V gene encodes CDR1 MGHRA and CDR2 YSYEKL. For the CDR3, the DNA is TGCGCCAGCACCCCAGGGGGCAGGGGGGGCTCCTACGAGCAGTACTTC. Its translation is CASTPGGRGGSYEQYF.

The J gene is TRBJ2-7, the V gene TRBV18; possible D gene TRBD1, 5 bases. Looked up from germline, CDR1 is KGHSH and CDR2 is LQKENI. This CDR3 contains 15 residues. The V end was cut by 4 bases, the J end by 2 bases, with 15 bases between. CDR3 sequence reads: CASSQGQGNAYEQYF. CDR3 nucleotides: TGTGCCAGCTCACAGGGGCAGGGAAATGCCTACGAGCAGTACTTC.

The chain has TRBV7-2 and TRBJ2-7, with a weak D call TRBD2 (6 bases). The CDR3 is 15 amino acids. Germline values: CDR1 SGHTA, CDR2 FQGNSA. V shed 2 bases and J shed 0 bases, with 11 bases lying between them. For the CDR3, the DNA is TGTGCCAGCAGCTTAAACGGACTACCCTCCTACGAGCAGTACTTC. Translated, it gives CASSLNGLPSYEQYF.